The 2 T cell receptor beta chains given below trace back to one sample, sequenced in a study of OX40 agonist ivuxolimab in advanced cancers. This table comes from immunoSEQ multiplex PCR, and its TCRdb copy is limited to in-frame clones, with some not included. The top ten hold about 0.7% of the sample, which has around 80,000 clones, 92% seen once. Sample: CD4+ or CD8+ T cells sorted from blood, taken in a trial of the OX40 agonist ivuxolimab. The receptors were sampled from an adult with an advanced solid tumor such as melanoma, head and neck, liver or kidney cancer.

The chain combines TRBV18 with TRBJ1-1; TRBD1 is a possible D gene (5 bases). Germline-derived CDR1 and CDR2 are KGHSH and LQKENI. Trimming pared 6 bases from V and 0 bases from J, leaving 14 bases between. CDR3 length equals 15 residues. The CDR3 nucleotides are TGTGCCAGCTCGAGTGGACATATCATGAACACTGAAGCTTTCTTT. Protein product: CASSSGHIMNTEAFF. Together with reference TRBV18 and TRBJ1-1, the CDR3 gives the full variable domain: NAGVMQNPRHLVRRRGQEARLRCSPMKGHSHVYWYRQLPEEGLKFMVYLQKENIIDESGMPKERFSAEFPKEGPSILRIQQVVRGDSAAYFCASSSGHIMNTEAFFGQGTRLTVV.

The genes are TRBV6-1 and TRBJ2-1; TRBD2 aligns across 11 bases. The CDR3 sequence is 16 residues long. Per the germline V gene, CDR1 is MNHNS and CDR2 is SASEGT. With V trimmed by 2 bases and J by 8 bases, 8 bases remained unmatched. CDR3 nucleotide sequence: TGTGCCAGCAGTGAAACTGTAGCGGGGGGGCGGGATGAGCAGTTCTTC. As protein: CASSETVAGGRDEQFF.